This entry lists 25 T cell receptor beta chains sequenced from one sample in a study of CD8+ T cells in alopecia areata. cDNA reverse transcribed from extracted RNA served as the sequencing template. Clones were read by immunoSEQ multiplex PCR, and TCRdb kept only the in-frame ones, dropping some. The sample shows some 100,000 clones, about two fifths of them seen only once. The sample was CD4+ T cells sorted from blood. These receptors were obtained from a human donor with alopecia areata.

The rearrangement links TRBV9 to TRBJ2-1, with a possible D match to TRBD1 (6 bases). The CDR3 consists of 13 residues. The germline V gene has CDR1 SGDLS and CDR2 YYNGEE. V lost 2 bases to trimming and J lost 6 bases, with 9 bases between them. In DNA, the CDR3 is TGTGCCAGCAGCGTCCGCAGGGGCAATGAGCAGTTCTTC. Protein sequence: CASSVRRGNEQFF.

The CDR3 region has the DNA TGTGCCAGCGGTCTGGGGAGGGACACCGGGGAGCTGTTTTTT. Its translation: CASGLGRDTGELFF. The genes are TRBV6-6 and TRBJ2-2; 7 bases agree with TRBD2. The V gene end was trimmed by 8 bases and the J gene end by 3 bases; junction bases not matched to a gene: 6. The CDR3 loop spans 14 amino acids. Germline V gene sequence: CDR1 MNHNY, CDR2 SVGAGI (reference sequence).

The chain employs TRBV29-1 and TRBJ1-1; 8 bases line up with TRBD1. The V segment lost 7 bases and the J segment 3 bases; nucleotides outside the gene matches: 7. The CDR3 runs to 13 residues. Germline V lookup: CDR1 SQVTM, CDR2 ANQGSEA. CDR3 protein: CSATRGLDTEAFF. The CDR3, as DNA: TGCAGCGCGACCAGGGGGCTTGACACTGAAGCTTTCTTT.

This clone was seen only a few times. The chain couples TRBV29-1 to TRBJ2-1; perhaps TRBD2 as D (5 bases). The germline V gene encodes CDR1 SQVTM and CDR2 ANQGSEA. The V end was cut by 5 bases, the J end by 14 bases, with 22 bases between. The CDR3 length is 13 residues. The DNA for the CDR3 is TGCAGCGTTTCCATTTCTGGAGGAAGGATGGAGTTCTTC. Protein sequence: CSVSISGGRMEFF.

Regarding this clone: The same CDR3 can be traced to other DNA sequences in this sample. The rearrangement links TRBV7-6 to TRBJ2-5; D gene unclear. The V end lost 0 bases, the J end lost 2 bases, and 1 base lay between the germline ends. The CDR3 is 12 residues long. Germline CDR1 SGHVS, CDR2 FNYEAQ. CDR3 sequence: CASSLAQETQYF. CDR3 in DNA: TGTGCCAGCAGCTTAGCGCAAGAGACCCAGTACTTC.

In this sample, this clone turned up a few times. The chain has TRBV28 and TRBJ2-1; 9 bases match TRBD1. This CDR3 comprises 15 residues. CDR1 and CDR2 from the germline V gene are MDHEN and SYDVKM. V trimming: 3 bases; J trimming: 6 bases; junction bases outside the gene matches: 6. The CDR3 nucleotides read TGTGCCAGCAGTTTTTGGGACAGGGAAGGCAATGAGCAGTTCTTC. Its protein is CASSFWDREGNEQFF. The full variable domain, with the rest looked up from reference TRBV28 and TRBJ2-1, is DVKVTQSSRYLVKRTGEKVFLECVQDMDHENMFWYRQDPGLGLRLIYFSYDVKMKEKGDIPEGYSVSREKKERFSLILESASTNQTSMYLCASSFWDREGNEQFFGPGTRLTVL.

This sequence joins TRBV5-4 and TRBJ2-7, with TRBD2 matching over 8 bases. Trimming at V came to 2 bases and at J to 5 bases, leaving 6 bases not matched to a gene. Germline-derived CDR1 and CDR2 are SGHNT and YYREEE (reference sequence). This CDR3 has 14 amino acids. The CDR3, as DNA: TGTGCCAGCAGCTTAGGCGGGGGGTGGAACGAGCAGTACTTC. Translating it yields CASSLGGGWNEQYF. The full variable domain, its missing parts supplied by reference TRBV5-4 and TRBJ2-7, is ETGVTQSPTHLIKTRGQQVTLRCSSQSGHNTVSWYQQALGQGPQFIFQYYREEENGRGNFPPRFSGLQFPNYSSELNVNALELDDSALYLCASSLGGGWNEQYFGPGTRLTVT.

The CDR3 reads CASSRLSTGGAEAFF. CDR3 bases: TGTGCCAGCAGTAGACTCTCGACAGGGGGAGCTGAAGCTTTCTTT. V and J are TRBV27 and TRBJ1-1; 9 bases match TRBD1. The CDR3 extends over 15 amino acids. Per the germline V gene, CDR1 is MNHEY and CDR2 is SMNVEV (reference sequence). Trimming removed 5 bases from V and 6 bases from J; junction bases left unmatched: 10.

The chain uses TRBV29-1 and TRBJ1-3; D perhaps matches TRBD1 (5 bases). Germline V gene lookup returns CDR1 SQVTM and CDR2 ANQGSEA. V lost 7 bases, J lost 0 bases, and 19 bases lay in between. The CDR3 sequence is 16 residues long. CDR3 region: CSALKLGGSSGNTIYF. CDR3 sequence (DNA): TGCAGCGCGTTGAAGCTTGGGGGGAGCTCTGGAAACACCATATATTTT.

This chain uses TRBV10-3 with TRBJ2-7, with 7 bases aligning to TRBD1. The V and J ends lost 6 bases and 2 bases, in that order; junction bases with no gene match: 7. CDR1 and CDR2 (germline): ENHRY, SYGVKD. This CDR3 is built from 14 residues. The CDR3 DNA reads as TGTGCCATCAGGGGGACAGTCGGGGCCTACGAGCAGTACTTC. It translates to CAIRGTVGAYEQYF.

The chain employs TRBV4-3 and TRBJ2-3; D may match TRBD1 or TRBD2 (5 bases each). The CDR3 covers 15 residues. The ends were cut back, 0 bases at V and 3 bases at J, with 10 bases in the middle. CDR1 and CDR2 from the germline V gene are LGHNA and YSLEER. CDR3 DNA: TGCGCCAGCAGCCAAGAAACGGGACGAACAGATACGCAGTATTTT. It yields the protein CASSQETGRTDTQYF.

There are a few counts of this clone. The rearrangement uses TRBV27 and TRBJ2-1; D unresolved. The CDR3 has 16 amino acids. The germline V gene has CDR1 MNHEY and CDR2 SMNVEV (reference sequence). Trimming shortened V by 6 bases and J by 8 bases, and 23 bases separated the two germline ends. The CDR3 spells CASRQRRFGFPYEQFF. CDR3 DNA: TGTGCCAGCAGACAAAGACGGTTCGGATTCCCCTATGAGCAGTTCTTC.

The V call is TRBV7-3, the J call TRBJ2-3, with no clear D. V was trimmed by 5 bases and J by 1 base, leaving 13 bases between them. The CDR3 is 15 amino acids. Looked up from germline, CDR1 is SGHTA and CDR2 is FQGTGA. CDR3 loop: CASSQTAIRTDTQYF. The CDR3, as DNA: TGTGCCAGCAGCCAAACAGCGATTCGCACAGATACGCAGTATTTT.

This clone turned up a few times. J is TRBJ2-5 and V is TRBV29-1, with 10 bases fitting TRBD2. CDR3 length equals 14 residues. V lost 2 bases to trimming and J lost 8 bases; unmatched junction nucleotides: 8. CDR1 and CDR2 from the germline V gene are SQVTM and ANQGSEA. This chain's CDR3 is CSVELAGAFDTQYF. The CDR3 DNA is TGCAGCGTTGAACTAGCGGGGGCCTTTGACACCCAGTACTTC.

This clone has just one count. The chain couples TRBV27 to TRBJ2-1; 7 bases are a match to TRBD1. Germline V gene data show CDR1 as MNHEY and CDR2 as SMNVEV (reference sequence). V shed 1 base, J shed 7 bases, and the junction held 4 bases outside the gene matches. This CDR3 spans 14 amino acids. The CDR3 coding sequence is TGTGCCAGCAGTTTATGGCGCAGGGGGAATGAGCAGTTCTTC. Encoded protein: CASSLWRRGNEQFF.

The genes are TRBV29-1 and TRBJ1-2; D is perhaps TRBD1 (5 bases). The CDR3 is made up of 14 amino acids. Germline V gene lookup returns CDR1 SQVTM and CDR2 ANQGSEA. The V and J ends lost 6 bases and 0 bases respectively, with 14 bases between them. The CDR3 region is CSVPKWGTNYGYTF. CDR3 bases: TGCAGCGTCCCCAAGTGGGGCACTAACTATGGCTACACCTTC. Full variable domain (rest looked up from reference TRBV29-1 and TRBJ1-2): SAVISQKPSRDICQRGTSLTIQCQVDSQVTMMFWYRQQPGQSLTLIATANQGSEATYESGFVIDKFPISRPNLTFSTLTVSNMSPEDSSIYLCSVPKWGTNYGYTFGSGTRLTVV.

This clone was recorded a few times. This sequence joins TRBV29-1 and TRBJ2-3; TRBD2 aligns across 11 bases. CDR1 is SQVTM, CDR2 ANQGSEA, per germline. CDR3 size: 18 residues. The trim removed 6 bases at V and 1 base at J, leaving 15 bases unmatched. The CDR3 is CSVGWVISSGRRTDTQYF. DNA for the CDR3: TGCAGCGTGGGTTGGGTCATCTCTAGCGGGAGGCGCACAGATACGCAGTATTTT.

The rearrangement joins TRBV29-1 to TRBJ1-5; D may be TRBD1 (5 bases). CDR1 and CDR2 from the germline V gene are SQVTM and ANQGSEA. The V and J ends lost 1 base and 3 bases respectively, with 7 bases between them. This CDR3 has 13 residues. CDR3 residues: CSVEVQDNQPQHF. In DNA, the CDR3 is TGCAGCGTTGAAGTACAGGACAATCAGCCCCAGCATTTT.

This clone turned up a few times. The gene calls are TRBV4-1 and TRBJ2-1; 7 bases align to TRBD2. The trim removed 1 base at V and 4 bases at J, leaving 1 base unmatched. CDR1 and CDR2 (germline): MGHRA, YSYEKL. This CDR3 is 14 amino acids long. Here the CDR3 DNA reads TGCGCCAGCAGCCAAGTCGGGGGGTACAATGAGCAGTTCTTC. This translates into CASSQVGGYNEQFF.

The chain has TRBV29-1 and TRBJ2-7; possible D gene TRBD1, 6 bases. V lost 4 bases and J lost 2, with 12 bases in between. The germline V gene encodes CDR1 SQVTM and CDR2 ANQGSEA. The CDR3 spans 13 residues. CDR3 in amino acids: CSVGAGETYEQYF. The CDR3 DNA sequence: TGCAGCGTTGGGGCAGGGGAGACCTACGAGCAGTACTTC.

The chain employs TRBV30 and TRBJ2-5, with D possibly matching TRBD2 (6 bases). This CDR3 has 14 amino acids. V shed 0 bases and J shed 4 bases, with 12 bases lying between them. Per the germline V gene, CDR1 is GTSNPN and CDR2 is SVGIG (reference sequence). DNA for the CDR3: TGTGCCTGGAGTGTTACGGGAGTACCAGAGACCCAGTACTTC. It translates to CAWSVTGVPETQYF. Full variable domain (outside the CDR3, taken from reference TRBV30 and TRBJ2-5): SQTIHQWPATLVQPVGSPLSLECTVEGTSNPNLYWYRQAAGRGLQLLFYSVGIGQISSEVPQNLSASRPQDRQFILSSKKLLLSDSGFYLCAWSVTGVPETQYFGPGTRLLVL.

The chain's CDR3 is CSVGLTGGRDTEAFF. The CDR3 bases are TGCAGCGTTGGCCTAACAGGGGGTCGCGACACTGAAGCTTTCTTT. The chain carries TRBV29-1 and TRBJ1-1; TRBD1 matches at 8 bases. This CDR3 has 15 residues. Trimming cost V 4 bases and J 3 bases; bases outside gene matches: 10. Germline V gives CDR1 SQVTM, CDR2 ANQGSEA.

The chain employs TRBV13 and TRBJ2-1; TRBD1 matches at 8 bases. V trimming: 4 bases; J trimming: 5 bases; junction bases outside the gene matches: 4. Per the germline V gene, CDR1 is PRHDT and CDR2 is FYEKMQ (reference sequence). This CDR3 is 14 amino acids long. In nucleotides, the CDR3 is TGTGCCAGCAGCTCCGACAGGGGACACAATGAGCAGTTCTTC. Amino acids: CASSSDRGHNEQFF.

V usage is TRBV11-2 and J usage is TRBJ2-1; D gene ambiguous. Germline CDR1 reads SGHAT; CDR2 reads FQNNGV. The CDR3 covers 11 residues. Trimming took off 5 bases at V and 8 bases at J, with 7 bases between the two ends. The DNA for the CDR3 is TGTGCCAGCAGCCCGAGCTATGAGCAGTTCTTC. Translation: CASSPSYEQFF.

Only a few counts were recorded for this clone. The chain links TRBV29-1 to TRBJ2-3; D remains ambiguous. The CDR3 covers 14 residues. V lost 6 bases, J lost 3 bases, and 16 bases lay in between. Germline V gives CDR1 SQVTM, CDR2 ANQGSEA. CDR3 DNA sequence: TGCAGCGTCCCCGAGAGAGAGACAACAGATACGCAGTATTTT. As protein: CSVPERETTDTQYF.